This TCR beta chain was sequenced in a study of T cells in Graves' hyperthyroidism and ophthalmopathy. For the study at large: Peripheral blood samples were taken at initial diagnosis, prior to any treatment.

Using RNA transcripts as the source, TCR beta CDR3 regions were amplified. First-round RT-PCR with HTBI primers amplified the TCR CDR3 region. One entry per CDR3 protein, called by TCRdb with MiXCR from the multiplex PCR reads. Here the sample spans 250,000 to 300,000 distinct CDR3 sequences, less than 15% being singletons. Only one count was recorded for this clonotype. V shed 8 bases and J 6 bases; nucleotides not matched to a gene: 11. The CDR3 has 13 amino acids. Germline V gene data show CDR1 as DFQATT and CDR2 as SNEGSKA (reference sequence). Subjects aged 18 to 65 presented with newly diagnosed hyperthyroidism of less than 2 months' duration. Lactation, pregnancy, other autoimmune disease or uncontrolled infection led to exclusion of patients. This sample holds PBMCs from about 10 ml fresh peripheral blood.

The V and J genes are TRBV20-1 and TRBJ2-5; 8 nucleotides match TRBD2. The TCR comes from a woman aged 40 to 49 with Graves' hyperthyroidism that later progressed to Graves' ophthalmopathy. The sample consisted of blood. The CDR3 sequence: CSPPGGPRQTQYF. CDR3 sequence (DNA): TGCAGTCCCCCGGGAGGGCCCCGACAGACCCAGTACTTC.